This entry lists 20 T cell receptor beta chains sequenced from one sample in a study of blood T cell repertoires in COVID-19. Assay used: immunoSEQ multiplex PCR; TCRdb lists only in-frame clones, some missing. This repertoire shows some 41,000 clones, under 90% found once; its top ten account for less than 5%. Sequences were obtained from peripheral blood. These receptors all come from a woman in her sixties or seventies with acute or convalescent COVID-19.

The rearrangement links TRBV5-1 to TRBJ2-3; no reliable D call. Trimming took off 4 bases at V and 2 bases at J, with 8 bases between the two ends. There are 13 residues in the CDR3. Germline V gene data show CDR1 as SGHRS and CDR2 as YFSETQ. CDR3 region: CASSPPNTDTQYF. The CDR3 DNA follows: TGCGCCAGCAGCCCTCCTAACACAGATACGCAGTATTTT.

The rearrangement joins TRBV2 to TRBJ2-3; the match to TRBD2 covers 8 bases. Trimming cost V 8 bases and J 0 bases; bases outside gene matches: 10. CDR1 is SNHLY and CDR2 is FYNNEI in the germline V gene. This CDR3 region has 16 residues. The CDR3 is CASGVITSGSTDTQYF. The CDR3 DNA follows: TGTGCCAGCGGAGTGATTACTAGCGGAAGCACAGATACGCAGTATTTT.

V gene TRBV28 combines with J gene TRBJ1-6, with TRBD1 matching 8 bases. This CDR3 is 12 amino acids long. The germline CDR1 and CDR2 sequences are MDHEN and SYDVKM. The CDR3 DNA reads TGTGCTACGGACAGGGTGGGTTCACCCCTCCACTTT. It yields the protein CATDRVGSPLHF.

V gene TRBV7-2 combines with J gene TRBJ2-2, with D unclear. The CDR3 is 15 amino acids. Trimming removed 2 bases at V and 3 bases at J, with 10 bases between. Germline V lookup: CDR1 SGHTA, CDR2 FQGNSA. The CDR3 protein is CASSLSRKDTGELFF. CDR3 bases: TGTGCCAGCAGCTTATCTAGAAAGGACACCGGGGAGCTGTTTTTT.

The chain uses TRBV5-4 and TRBJ2-7, with 8 bases that match TRBD2. V shed 1 base, J shed 4 bases, and the junction held 7 bases outside the gene matches. Germline CDR1 SGHNT, CDR2 YYREEE (reference sequence). The CDR3 length is 15 residues. The CDR3 loop is CASSLISGLAYEQYF. DNA of the CDR3: TGTGCCAGCAGCTTGATTTCTGGACTAGCTTACGAGCAGTACTTC.

V and J are TRBV6-2 or TRBV6-3 and TRBJ1-2, with a weak D call TRBD1 (6 bases). Germline-derived CDR1 and CDR2 are MNHEY and SVGEGT. V lost 2 bases, J lost 3 bases, and 10 bases lay in between. The CDR3 spans 14 residues. The CDR3 DNA follows: TGTGCCAGCAGTTACGCCAGGGGAGACTATGGCTACACCTTC. It translates to CASSYARGDYGYTF.

This clone was seen a single time. The chain recombines TRBV5-1 with TRBJ2-7; D is perhaps TRBD1 (6 bases). This CDR3 contains 14 residues. V lost 0 bases and J 2 bases, leaving 9 bases between the germline ends. The germline gives CDR1 SGHRS, CDR2 YFSETQ. Here the CDR3 reads CASSLAGETYEQYF. Written as DNA, the CDR3 is TGCGCCAGCAGCTTGGCAGGGGAAACCTACGAGCAGTACTTC. The full variable domain, rest sourced from reference TRBV5-1 and TRBJ2-7, is KAGVTQTPRYLIKTRGQQVTLSCSPISGHRSVSWYQQTPGQGLQFLFEYFSETQRNKGNFPGRFSGRQFSNSRSEMNVSTLELGDSALYLCASSLAGETYEQYFGPGTRLTVT.

This chain links TRBV11-1 with TRBJ1-1, with D possibly matching TRBD1 (5 bases). This CDR3 has 15 amino acids. The V and J ends lost 1 base and 0 bases respectively, with 9 bases between them. CDR1 and CDR2 (germline): SGHAT, FQDESV (reference sequence). The DNA for the CDR3 is TGTGCCAGCAGCTTAGTGGCAGGGCTGAACACTGAAGCTTTCTTT. Protein: CASSLVAGLNTEAFF.

This rearrangement joins TRBV28 to TRBJ2-1, with D perhaps TRBD2 (5 bases). Germline CDR1 reads MDHEN; CDR2 reads SYDVKM. Trimming removed 2 bases from V and 7 bases from J, with 9 bases in between. This CDR3 has 13 amino acids. The CDR3 DNA follows: TGTGCCAGCAGTTTAGGGAGTCAGAATGAGCAGTTCTTC. Protein sequence: CASSLGSQNEQFF.

The CDR3 nucleotides are TGTGCCAGCAGTTTCCCCCTTAGGGGCCTTAACTATGGCTACACCTTC. This codes for CASSFPLRGLNYGYTF. V gene TRBV28 combines with J gene TRBJ1-2; TRBD1 is a possible D gene (5 bases). Germline loops: CDR1 MDHEN, CDR2 SYDVKM. The CDR3 is made up of 16 amino acids. V lost 3 bases, J lost 1 base, and 15 bases lay in between.

V and J are TRBV9 and TRBJ2-2; D gene ambiguous. In germline, CDR1 is SGDLS, CDR2 YYNGEE. This CDR3 is built from 12 residues. The V end was cut by 4 bases, the J end by 5 bases, with 6 bases between. The CDR3 DNA follows: TGTGCCAGCAGCACGCGTACCGGGGAGCTGTTTTTT. It codes for CASSTRTGELFF.

The chain links TRBV19 to TRBJ1-4; D is uncertain. This CDR3 is 16 amino acids long. Germline values: CDR1 LNHDA, CDR2 SQIVND (reference sequence). V was clipped by 4 bases and J by 8 bases, with 20 bases between them. This chain's CDR3 is CASSSIFDKVLEKLFF. Here the CDR3 DNA reads TGTGCCAGTAGTAGTATATTCGACAAGGTATTGGAAAAACTGTTTTTT. The entire variable domain, with the rest obtained from reference TRBV19 and TRBJ1-4, is as follows: DGGITQSPKYLFRKEGQNVTLSCEQNLNHDAMYWYRQDPGQGLRLIYYSQIVNDFQKGDIAEGYSVSREKKESFPLTVTSAQKNPTAFYLCASSSIFDKVLEKLFFGSGTQLSVL.

The chain is built from TRBV30 and TRBJ2-2, with D maybe TRBD1 (5 bases). V lost 4 bases and J lost 1, with 7 bases in between. Germline V lookup: CDR1 GTSNPN, CDR2 SVGIG (reference sequence). The CDR3 is made up of 13 amino acids. The CDR3 nucleotides read TGTGCCTGGACAGGACAGAACACCGGGGAGCTGTTTTTT. Its translation: CAWTGQNTGELFF. Full variable domain (outside the CDR3, taken from reference TRBV30 and TRBJ2-2): SQTIHQWPATLVQPVGSPLSLECTVEGTSNPNLYWYRQAAGRGLQLLFYSVGIGQISSEVPQNLSASRPQDRQFILSSKKLLLSDSGFYLCAWTGQNTGELFFGEGSRLTVL.

The rearrangement links TRBV28 to TRBJ2-3; weak D call: TRBD2 (6 bases). Germline V CDR1 and CDR2: MDHEN, SYDVKM. The CDR3 totals 14 residues. Trimming took off 3 bases at V and 1 base at J, with 8 bases between the two ends. This CDR3 reads CASSFWGGTDTQYF. Here the CDR3 DNA reads TGTGCCAGCAGTTTTTGGGGGGGCACAGATACGCAGTATTTT.

V and J are TRBV2 and TRBJ2-7, with D tentatively TRBD2 (5 bases). The germline V gene has CDR1 SNHLY and CDR2 FYNNEI. Trimming left V 8 bases short and J 4 bases short, with 15 bases between. The CDR3 has 13 residues. The CDR3 sequence is CASLTAGGYEQYF. The CDR3 nucleotides are TGTGCCAGCCTTACCGCAGGAGGATACGAGCAGTACTTC.

The J gene is TRBJ2-3, the V gene TRBV3-1 (or the pseudogene TRBV3-2); D might be TRBD2 (5 bases). The V gene lost 4 bases and the J gene lost 6 bases, with 26 bases spanning the gap. Germline loops: CDR1 LGHDT, CDR2 YNNKEL (reference sequence). The CDR3 contains 18 residues. The CDR3 DNA reads TGTGCCAGCAGCCCTGGCTGGCGGGCCGGAGCGGTATCGGATACGCAGTATTTT. Its translation: CASSPGWRAGAVSDTQYF.

The gene calls are TRBV19 and TRBJ2-3; 9 nucleotides line up with TRBD2. After removal of 5 bases from V and 6 bases from J, the junction contained 15 bases not matched to a gene. The CDR3 runs to 17 residues. Germline V gene data show CDR1 as LNHDA and CDR2 as SQIVND (reference sequence). Written as DNA, the CDR3 is TGTGCCAGTAGTCTGATAGAAGGACTAGCGATGGGGGATACGCAGTATTTT. It yields the protein CASSLIEGLAMGDTQYF.

The CDR3 nucleotides are TGTGCCAGCAGCCTTTGGAGATACGAGCAGTACTTC. Its translation is CASSLWRYEQYF. V and J are TRBV28 and TRBJ2-7; D not resolved. V was pared by 6 bases and J by 4 bases, with 10 bases between. The CDR3 is made up of 12 amino acids. The V gene's germline CDR1 is MDHEN and CDR2 SYDVKM.

V usage is TRBV27 and J usage is TRBJ1-5; 9 positions match TRBD1. With V trimmed by 6 bases and J by 5 bases, 8 bases remained unmatched. The CDR3 has 15 residues. Germline V CDR1 and CDR2: MNHEY, SMNVEV (reference sequence). The CDR3 sequence is CASRSGQGTYQPQHF. DNA of the CDR3: TGTGCCAGCAGGTCGGGACAGGGCACCTATCAGCCCCAGCATTTT.

The chain joins TRBV5-1 to TRBJ1-2; perhaps TRBD1 as D (6 bases). The germline CDR1 and CDR2 sequences are SGHRS and YFSETQ. Trimming removed 4 bases at V and 8 bases at J, with 24 bases between. CDR3 length: 16 residues. The CDR3 reads CASSQSPSDRTWGYTF. The CDR3 DNA reads TGCGCCAGCAGCCAGAGCCCGAGCGACAGGACATGGGGCTACACCTTC. Combining the CDR3 with reference TRBV5-1 and TRBJ1-2 gives the whole variable domain KAGVTQTPRYLIKTRGQQVTLSCSPISGHRSVSWYQQTPGQGLQFLFEYFSETQRNKGNFPGRFSGRQFSNSRSEMNVSTLELGDSALYLCASSQSPSDRTWGYTFGSGTRLTVV.